Sequencing of this TCR beta chain was carried out in a study of CD8+CD57+ T cells in acquired aplastic anemia. V lost 6 bases to trimming and J lost 6 bases, with 16 bases between them. CDR1 is KGHDR and CDR2 is SFDVKD in the germline V gene. CDR3 length equals 15 residues. It was genomic DNA that served as the template for profiling TCR beta VDJ and CDR3. Using its own MiXCR run on the reads, TCRdb lists one record per CDR3 protein. The table has 33,000 or so distinct CDR3 sequences, roughly 77% seen once; the top ten hold approximately 22%. The chain recombines TRBV24-1 with TRBJ2-2, with a weak D call TRBD1 (6 bases). The TCR comes from a human donor in good health, serving as a control. Sample: sorted CD4+, CD8+, or CD8+CD57+ T cells (not recorded which) from PBMCs. The CDR3 DNA follows: TGTGCCACCAGTAGTGACAGGACGATTGCCGGGGAGCTGTTTTTT. As protein: CATSSDRTIAGELFF.